This T cell receptor beta chain was captured by sequencing in a study of T cells in Graves' hyperthyroidism and ophthalmopathy. The germline CDR1 and CDR2 sequences are SGHRS and YFSETQ. V was trimmed by 0 bases and J by 5 bases, leaving 6 bases between them. The CDR3 is 12 residues long. Patients were excluded for uncontrolled infection, other autoimmune disease, pregnancy or lactation. The diagnoses drew upon clinical symptoms, serum thyroxine and TRAb, thyroid ultrasound and orbital computed tomography. Ten or more counts support this clonotype. Authors of the study amplified TCR beta CDR3 regions from RNA transcripts. The primer set for the first-round RT-PCR of the TCR CDR3 was HTBI. MiXCR was run by TCRdb on the multiplex PCR reads, yielding one entry per CDR3 protein. The profile covers about 250,000 distinct CDR3 sequences, with 24% appearing a single time and approximately 35% taken by the ten largest.

The sequence derives from a woman aged 40 to 50 with Graves' ophthalmopathy. Sample: blood. The V and J genes are TRBV5-1 and TRBJ2-7; no clear D. The CDR3 DNA reads as TGCGCCAGCAGCTTGGAGGCCGACGAGCAGTACTTC. Translating gives CASSLEADEQYF. Using reference TRBV5-1 and TRBJ2-7 for the parts outside the CDR3, the full variable domain is KAGVTQTPRYLIKTRGQQVTLSCSPISGHRSVSWYQQTPGQGLQFLFEYFSETQRNKGNFPGRFSGRQFSNSRSEMNVSTLELGDSALYLCASSLEADEQYFGPGTRLTVT.